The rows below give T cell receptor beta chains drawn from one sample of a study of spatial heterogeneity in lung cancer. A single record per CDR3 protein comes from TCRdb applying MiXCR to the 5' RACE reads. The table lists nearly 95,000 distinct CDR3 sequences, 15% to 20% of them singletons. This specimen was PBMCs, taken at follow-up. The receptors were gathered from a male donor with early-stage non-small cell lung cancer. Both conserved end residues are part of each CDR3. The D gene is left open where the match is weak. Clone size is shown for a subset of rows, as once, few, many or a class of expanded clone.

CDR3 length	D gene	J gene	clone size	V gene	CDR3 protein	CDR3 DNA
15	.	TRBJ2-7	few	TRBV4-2	CASSQGRKGLGEQYF	TGTGCCAGCAGCCAAGGGCGAAAGGGGCTAGGCGAGCAGTACTTC
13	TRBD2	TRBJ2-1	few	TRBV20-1	CSARISGGHEQFF	TGCAGTGCTAGGATTAGCGGGGGCCATGAGCAGTTCTTC
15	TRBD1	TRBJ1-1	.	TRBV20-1	CSAPLRTGADTEAFF	TGCAGTGCTCCACTGAGGACAGGAGCGGACACTGAAGCTTTCTTT
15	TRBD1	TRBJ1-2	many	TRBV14	CASSQGFSGQAGYTF	TGTGCCAGCAGCCAAGGGTTCTCGGGACAGGCCGGCTACACCTTC
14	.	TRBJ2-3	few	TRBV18	CASFLGGGTDTQYF	TGTGCCAGCTTTCTTGGAGGGGGCACAGATACGCAGTATTTT
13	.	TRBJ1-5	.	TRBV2	CASSLKYNQPQHF	TGTGCCAGCAGTCTAAAGTACAATCAGCCCCAGCATTTT
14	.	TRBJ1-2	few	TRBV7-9	CASSLVGANYGYTF	TGTGCCAGCAGCTTAGTGGGGGCTAACTATGGCTACACCTTC
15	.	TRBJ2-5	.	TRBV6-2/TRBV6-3	CASSAVGAKGETQYF	TGTGCCAGCAGCGCCGTGGGGGCCAAGGGAGAGACCCAGTACTTC
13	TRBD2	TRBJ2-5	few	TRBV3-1	CASTSGRFETQYF	TGTGCCAGCACCTCCGGGAGGTTTGAGACCCAGTACTTC
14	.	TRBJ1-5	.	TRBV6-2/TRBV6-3	CASSYFMEGQPQHF	TGTGCCAGCAGTTACTTCATGGAGGGACAGCCCCAGCATTTT
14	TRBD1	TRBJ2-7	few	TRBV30	CASARSGQGYEQYF	TGTGCCAGTGCTAGGTCCGGACAGGGGTACGAGCAGTACTTC
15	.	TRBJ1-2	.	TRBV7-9	CASSRTREPLDGYTF	TGTGCCAGCAGCCGTACTCGGGAACCCTTAGATGGCTACACCTTC
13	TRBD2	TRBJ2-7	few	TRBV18	CASSKNGGGEQYF	TGTGCCAGCTCGAAGAACGGGGGAGGGGAGCAGTACTTC
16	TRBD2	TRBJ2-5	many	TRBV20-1	CSAKAGTSPRGETQYF	TGCAGTGCTAAAGCCGGGACTAGCCCAAGGGGAGAGACCCAGTACTTC
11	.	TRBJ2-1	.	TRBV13	CACSLRAEQFF	TGTGCCTGCAGCTTAAGGGCTGAGCAGTTCTTC
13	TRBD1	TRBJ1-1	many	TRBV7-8	CASTGQGGTEAFF	TGTGCCAGCACGGGACAGGGTGGGACTGAAGCTTTCTTT
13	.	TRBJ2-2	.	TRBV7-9	CASSSWSTGELFF	TGTGCCAGCAGCTCGTGGTCCACCGGGGAGCTGTTTTTT
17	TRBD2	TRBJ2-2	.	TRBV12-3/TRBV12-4	CASSLARGTRGTGELFF	TGTGCCAGCAGTTTAGCGCGAGGGACTAGGGGTACCGGGGAGCTGTTTTTT
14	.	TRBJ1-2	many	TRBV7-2	CASSLVGDGSFYTF	TGTGCCAGCAGCTTAGTTGGAGACGGGTCTTTCTACACCTTC
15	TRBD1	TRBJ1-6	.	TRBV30	CAWRVDRAGNSPLHF	TGTGCCTGGAGAGTCGACAGGGCCGGGAATTCACCCCTCCACTTT
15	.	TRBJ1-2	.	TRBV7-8	CASRGRGGGGYGYTF	TGTGCCAGCAGAGGAAGGGGCGGGGGTGGCTATGGCTACACCTTC
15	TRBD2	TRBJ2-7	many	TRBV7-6	CASSPGTSSTYEQYF	TGTGCCAGCAGCCCGGGGACTAGCAGCACCTACGAGCAGTACTTC
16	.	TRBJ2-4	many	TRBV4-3	CASSQDKNLAKNIQYF	TGCGCCAGCAGCCAAGATAAGAACTTAGCCAAAAACATTCAGTACTTC
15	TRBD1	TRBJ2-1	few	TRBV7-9	CASSSVGTGVYEQFF	TGTGCCAGCAGCTCCGTTGGGACAGGGGTTTATGAGCAGTTCTTC
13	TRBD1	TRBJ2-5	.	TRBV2	CASRQGAAETQYF	TGTGCCAGCCGACAGGGGGCGGCAGAGACCCAGTACTTC